This T cell receptor beta chain was retrieved from a study of blood T cell repertoires in COVID-19. About the research overall: The cDNA or gDNA used as material had been derived from T cells, B-cell-depleted T cells, or PBMCs.

Participants were aged 18 to 89 years from approximately 25 US areas. Produced via immunoSEQ multiplex PCR; TCRdb's table is partial and in-frame only. The table includes a few hundred thousand clones, 88% detected once. CDR1 is MNHEY, CDR2 SVGAGI, per germline. J lost 3 bases, V lost 10 bases, and 5 bases had no gene match. The CDR3 is 15 residues long. This clone was counted a single time. This chain links TRBV6-5 with TRBJ2-3; 15 bases fit TRBD2. Sequencing was performed on PBMCs or T cells enriched from blood (not recorded which). The source of this sequence is a woman in her 40s with acute COVID-19. DNA for the CDR3: TGTGCCAACCCCGGGACTAGCGGGGGGACAGATACGCAGTATTTT. It translates to CANPGTSGGTDTQYF.